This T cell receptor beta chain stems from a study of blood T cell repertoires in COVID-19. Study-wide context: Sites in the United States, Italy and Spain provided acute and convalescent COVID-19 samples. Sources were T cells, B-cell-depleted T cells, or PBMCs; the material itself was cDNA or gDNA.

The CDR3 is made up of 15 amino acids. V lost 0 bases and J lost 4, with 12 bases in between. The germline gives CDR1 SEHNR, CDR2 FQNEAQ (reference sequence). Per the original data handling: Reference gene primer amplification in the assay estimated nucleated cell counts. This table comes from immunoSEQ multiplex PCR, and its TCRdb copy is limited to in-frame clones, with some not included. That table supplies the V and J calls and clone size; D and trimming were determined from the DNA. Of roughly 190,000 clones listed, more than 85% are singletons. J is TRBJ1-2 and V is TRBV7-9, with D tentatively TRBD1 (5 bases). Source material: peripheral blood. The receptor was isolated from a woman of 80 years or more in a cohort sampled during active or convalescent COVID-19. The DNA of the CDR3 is TGTGCCAGCAGCTTAGCCGGTGCAGGGCTCTATGGCTACACCTTC. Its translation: CASSLAGAGLYGYTF.